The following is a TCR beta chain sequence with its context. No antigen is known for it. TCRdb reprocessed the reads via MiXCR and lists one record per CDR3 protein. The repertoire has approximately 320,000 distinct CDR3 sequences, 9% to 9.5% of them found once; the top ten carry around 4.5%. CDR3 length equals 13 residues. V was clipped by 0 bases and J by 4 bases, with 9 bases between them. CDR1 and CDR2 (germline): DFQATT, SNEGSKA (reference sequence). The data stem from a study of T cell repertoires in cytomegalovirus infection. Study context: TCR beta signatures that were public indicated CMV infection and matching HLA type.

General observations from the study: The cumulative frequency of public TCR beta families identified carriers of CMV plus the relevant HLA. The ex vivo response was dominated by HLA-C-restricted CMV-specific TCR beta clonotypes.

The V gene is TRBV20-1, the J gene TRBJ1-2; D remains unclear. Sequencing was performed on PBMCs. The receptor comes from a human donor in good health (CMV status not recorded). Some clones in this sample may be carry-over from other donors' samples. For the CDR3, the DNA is TGCAGTGCTAGAGAACAGCCATTCTATGGCTACACCTTC. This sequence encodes CSAREQPFYGYTF.